The clone carrying this T cell receptor (beta chain) was seen only once. The table came from immunoSEQ multiplex PCR; TCRdb's copy has only in-frame clones and leaves some out. Here the sample spans 20,000 or so clones, under 90% being singletons. The record originates from a study of OX40 agonist ivuxolimab in advanced cancers. Germline CDR1 GTSNPN, CDR2 SVGIG (reference sequence). The CDR3 has 11 residues. With 4 bases removed from V and 11 bases from J, the gap between germline ends came to 9 bases. This chain links TRBV30 with TRBJ1-6; a possible D gene is TRBD1 (5 bases). The clonotype comes from an adult with an advanced solid tumor such as melanoma, head and neck, liver or kidney cancer. Sequencing used CD4+ or CD8+ T cells sorted from blood, obtained in a trial of the OX40 agonist ivuxolimab. The CDR3 protein is CAWNAGPPLHF. DNA of the CDR3: TGTGCCTGGAATGCAGGGCCACCCCTCCACTTT.